This T cell receptor beta chain was found in a study of shared clonotypes between healthy human individuals (dated by TCRdb to about 2020). For context, the study as a whole: The cohort comprised two women and a few men aged 18 to 49 years. For each donor, three plates each were used for CD4 naive and CD4 memory, two plates were used for CD8 naive, and one plate was used for CD8 memory. Blood TCR repertoires of about 5 healthy adults were deeply sequenced to estimate repertoire size and the extent of clonotype sharing between individuals. To increase sequencing depth and limit assay-specific biases, different laboratories used diverse techniques to prepare libraries and sequence TCR repertoires. Leukapheresis yielded between about 0.85 and 10 billion PBMCs per donor.

Using the deep immunoSEQ assay, TCR CDR3 regions were amplified from genomic DNA by multiplex PCR. Extracted genomic DNA from each cell subset was spread evenly across all wells of several immunoSEQ 96-well plates, with each plate serving as a replicate. Each replicate PCR for sorted subsets received roughly 200 ng genomic DNA, equal to some 32,000 T cell genomes. Purified libraries were measured with a Qubit 3.0 fluorometer, size-checked on a Bioanalyzer 2100, and measured again with the KAPA Library Quantification kit. A separate single-read 150-cycle Illumina NextSeq 550 flow cell was used to sequence each immunoSEQ 96-well plate. Regarding the original processing steps: Because the immunoSEQ output included only junctional sequences and no quality scores, the filtering could not be the same as the filtering used for full-length reads. To assign V/J genes and CDR3, sequences were annotated against IMGT germline references using PyIR, a Python wrapper for IgBLAST v1.9. Reads with weak V/J assignments (E-value above 1e-6), missing CDR3, stop codons, out-of-frame junctions, or ambiguous translated residues were removed. V3J clonotypes were defined by identical inferred V gene, J gene, and CDR3 amino acid sequence. To compute the percentage overlap between repertoires, the number of shared unique clonotypes was divided by the size of the smaller repertoire. Three approaches were used to assess repertoire richness: RTK rarefaction, the Chao1 estimator, and Recon v2.1 estimates of unobserved clonotypes. For all TCRbeta clonotypes obtained by the gDNA method from four donors, generation probabilities were computed with OLGA. TCRdb retrieved this table from immuneACCESS and kept in-frame rearrangements only. Not all clones are present; in checked studies, unresolved V genes account for under half, and no reason is known for the remainder. V and J calls and clone size are those listed in that table; D and trimming were worked out from the DNA. The sample table holds a few million clones, of which about nine tenths were seen once. More than 0.35% of the sample comes from the top ten.

Overall results and qualifications from the work: Compared with non-shared clonotypes, clonotypes shared by all four sorted-subset donors had higher generation probabilities. About 4.5% of naive CD4, 3.5% of naive CD8, around 2.3% of memory CD4, and around 0.4% of memory CD8 clonotypes were shared across several donors. Rarefaction of sorted-subset datasets indicated incomplete sequencing despite the large sequencing depth. Sampling was limited to blood, and TCR repertoires in tissue likely differ from TCR repertoires in blood. Larger estimated clonotype richness was generally found for naive subsets than for memory subsets. The small number of donors limited the genetic and exposure-history diversity represented. Based on pairwise subsampling, the degree of clonotype sharing among donors was expected to be affected by sequencing depth.

A note on this clone: No antigen is known for it. No much larger clone is present one base from it, and per-base qualities are unavailable.

V is clipped by 6 bases and J by 5 bases, and the sequence between their germline boundaries is 22 bases long. The CDR3 has 16 amino acids, counting the end cysteine and phenylalanine. The sequence is cut down to CDR3 DNA, 48 bases in frame from base 1. Looking up the germline V gene yields CDR1 SNHLY and CDR2 FYNNEI. The donors were healthy, HIV-negative adults who had no recently reported acute infections or vaccinations. All donors were Caucasian adults living in Nashville, Tennessee, USA. Magnetic negative selection was used to enrich CD4+ T cells, after which naive cells were positively selected on CD45RA and the negative fraction became the memory subset. Blood was collected by leukapheresis, and PBMCs were isolated by Ficoll-Histopaque density gradient centrifugation and then cryopreserved in liquid nitrogen vapor phase. Purity and quantity of every magnetically sorted T cell population were checked by analytical flow cytometry. Genomic DNA was isolated from every sorted fraction and measured by UV absorbance on a Nanodrop 2000c.

The clonotype originates from a man younger than 35 in good health. Some clones in this sample may be carry-over from other donors' samples. Specimen: naive CD4+ T cells from PBMCs. This sample's cell subset or site label indicates: CD45RA+ positively selected. The sequence is built from TRBV2 and TRBJ2-5, with TRBD2 perhaps the D gene, on 6 matching bases. CDR3 sequence: CASREGSAAGGETQYF. The nucleotides read TGTGCCAGCAGAGAGGGGTCGGCAGCGGGCGGGGAGACCCAGTACTTC.